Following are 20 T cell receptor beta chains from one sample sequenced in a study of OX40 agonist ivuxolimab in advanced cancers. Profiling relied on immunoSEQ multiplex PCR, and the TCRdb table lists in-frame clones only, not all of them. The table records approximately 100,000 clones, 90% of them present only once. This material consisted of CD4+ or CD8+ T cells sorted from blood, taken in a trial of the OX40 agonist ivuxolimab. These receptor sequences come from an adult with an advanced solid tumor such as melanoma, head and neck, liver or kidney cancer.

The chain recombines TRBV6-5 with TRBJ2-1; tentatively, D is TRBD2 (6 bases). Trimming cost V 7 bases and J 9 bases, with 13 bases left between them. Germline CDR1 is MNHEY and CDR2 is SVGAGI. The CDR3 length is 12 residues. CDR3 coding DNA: TGTGCCAGCAACGACGGGAGATCTGAGCAGTTCTTC. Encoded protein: CASNDGRSEQFF.

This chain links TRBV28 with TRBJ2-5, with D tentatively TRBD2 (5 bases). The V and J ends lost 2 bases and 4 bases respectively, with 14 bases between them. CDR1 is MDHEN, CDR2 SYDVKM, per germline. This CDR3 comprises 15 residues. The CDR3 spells CASSLMASRLETQYF. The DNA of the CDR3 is TGTGCCAGCAGTTTAATGGCTAGCCGGTTAGAGACCCAGTACTTC.

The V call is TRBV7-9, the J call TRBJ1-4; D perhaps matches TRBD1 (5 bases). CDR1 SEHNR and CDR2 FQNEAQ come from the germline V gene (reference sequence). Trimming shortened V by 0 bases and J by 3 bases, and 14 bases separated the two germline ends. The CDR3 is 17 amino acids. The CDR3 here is CASSLAKTAGSNEKLFF. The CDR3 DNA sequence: TGTGCCAGCAGCTTAGCTAAGACAGCTGGGTCTAATGAAAAACTGTTTTTT.

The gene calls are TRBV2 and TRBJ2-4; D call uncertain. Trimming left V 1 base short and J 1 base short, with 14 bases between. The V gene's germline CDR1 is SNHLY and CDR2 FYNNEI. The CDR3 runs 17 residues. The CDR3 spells CASSEGVGIGAKNIQYF. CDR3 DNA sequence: TGTGCCAGCAGTGAAGGAGTAGGGATCGGGGCCAAAAACATTCAGTACTTC.

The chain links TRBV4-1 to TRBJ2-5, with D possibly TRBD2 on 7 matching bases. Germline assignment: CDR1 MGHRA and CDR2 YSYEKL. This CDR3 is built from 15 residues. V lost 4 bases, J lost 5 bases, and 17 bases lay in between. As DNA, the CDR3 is TGCGCCAGCAGCCCCCGAGGGGGGGTAGAGGAGACCCAGTACTTC. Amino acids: CASSPRGGVEETQYF.

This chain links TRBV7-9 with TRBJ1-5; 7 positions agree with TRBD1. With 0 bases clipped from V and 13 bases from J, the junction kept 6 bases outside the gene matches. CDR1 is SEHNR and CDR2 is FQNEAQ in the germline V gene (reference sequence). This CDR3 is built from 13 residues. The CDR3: CASSLAAGGPQHF. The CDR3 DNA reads TGTGCCAGCAGCTTAGCGGCAGGGGGGCCACAGCATTTT.

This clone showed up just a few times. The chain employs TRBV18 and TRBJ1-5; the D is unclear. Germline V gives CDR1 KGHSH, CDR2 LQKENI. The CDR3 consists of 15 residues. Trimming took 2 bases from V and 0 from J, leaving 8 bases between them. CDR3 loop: CASSPGTVSNQPQHF. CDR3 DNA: TGTGCCAGCTCACCAGGCACCGTTAGCAATCAGCCCCAGCATTTT.

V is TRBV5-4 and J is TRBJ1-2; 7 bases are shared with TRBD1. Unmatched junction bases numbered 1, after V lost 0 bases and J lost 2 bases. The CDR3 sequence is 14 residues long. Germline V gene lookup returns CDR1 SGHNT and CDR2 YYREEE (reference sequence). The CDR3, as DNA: TGTGCCAGCAGCTTGGGACAGGGAAACTATGGCTACACCTTC. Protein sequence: CASSLGQGNYGYTF.

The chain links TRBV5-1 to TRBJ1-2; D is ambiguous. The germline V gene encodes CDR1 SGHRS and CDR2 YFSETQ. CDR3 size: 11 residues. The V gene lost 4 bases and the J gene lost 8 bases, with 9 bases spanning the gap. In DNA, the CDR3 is TGCGCCAGCAGCGCGATGGGAGGCTACACCTTC. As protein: CASSAMGGYTF.

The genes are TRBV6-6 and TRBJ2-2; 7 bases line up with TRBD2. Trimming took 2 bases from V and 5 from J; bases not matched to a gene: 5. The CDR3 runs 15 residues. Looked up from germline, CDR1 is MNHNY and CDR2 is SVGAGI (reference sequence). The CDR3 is CASSYRQGGTGELFF. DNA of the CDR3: TGTGCCAGCAGTTACCGGCAGGGAGGGACCGGGGAGCTGTTTTTT.

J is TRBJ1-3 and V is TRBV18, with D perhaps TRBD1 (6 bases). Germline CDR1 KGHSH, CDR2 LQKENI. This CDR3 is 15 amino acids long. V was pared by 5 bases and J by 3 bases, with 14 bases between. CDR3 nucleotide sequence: TGTGCCAGCTCAGGACCGGGGGCTCGTGGAAACACCATATATTTT. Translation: CASSGPGARGNTIYF.

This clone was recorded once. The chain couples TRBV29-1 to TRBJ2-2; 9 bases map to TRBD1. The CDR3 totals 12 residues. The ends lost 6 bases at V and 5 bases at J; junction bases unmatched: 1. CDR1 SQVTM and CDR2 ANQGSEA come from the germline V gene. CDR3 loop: CSVGQGTGELFF. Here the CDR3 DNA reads TGCAGCGTGGGACAGGGAACCGGGGAGCTGTTTTTT.

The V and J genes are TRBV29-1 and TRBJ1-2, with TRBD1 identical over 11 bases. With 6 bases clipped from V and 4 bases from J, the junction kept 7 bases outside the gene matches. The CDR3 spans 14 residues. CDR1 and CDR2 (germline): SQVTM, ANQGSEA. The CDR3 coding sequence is TGCAGCGTCGTGGACAGGGGGCGAAGCTATGGCTACACCTTC. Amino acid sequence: CSVVDRGRSYGYTF.

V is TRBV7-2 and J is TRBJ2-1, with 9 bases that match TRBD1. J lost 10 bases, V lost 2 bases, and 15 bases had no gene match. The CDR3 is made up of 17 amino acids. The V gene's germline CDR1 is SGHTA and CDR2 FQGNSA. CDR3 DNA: TGTGCCAGCAGCTTATCTCTCGGGACAGGGATTTTCGCGGAGCAGTTCTTC. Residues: CASSLSLGTGIFAEQFF.

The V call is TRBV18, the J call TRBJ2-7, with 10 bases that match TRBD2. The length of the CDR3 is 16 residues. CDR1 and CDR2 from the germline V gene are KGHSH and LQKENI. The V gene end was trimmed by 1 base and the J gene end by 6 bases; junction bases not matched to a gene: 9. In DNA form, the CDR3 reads TGTGCCAGCTCACCACTAGCGGGAGGATCAACCCCCGAGCAGTACTTC. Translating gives CASSPLAGGSTPEQYF.

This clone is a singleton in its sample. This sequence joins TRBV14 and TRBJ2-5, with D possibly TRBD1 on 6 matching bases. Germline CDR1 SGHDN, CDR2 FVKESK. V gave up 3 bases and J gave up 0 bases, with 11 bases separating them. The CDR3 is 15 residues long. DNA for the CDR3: TGTGCCAGCAGCCAGAGCAGGGGCTACCAAGAGACCCAGTACTTC. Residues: CASSQSRGYQETQYF.

As DNA, the CDR3 is TGCGCCAGCAGCCGGACCGGGACAGGCGGGGAGACCCAGTACTTC. Residues: CASSRTGTGGETQYF. This chain connects TRBV4-3 to TRBJ2-5, with 8 bases lining up with TRBD1. Trimming removed 4 bases from V and 5 bases from J; junction bases left unmatched: 9. Germline assignment: CDR1 LGHNA and CDR2 YSLEER. The length of the CDR3 is 15 residues.

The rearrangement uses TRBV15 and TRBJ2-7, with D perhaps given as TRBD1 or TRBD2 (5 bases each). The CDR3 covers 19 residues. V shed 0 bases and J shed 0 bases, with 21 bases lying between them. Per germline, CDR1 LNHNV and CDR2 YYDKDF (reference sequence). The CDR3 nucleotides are TGTGCCACCAGCAGAGATTCGGGGCGGGCCGGGTCCCACTCCTACGAGCAGTACTTC. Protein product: CATSRDSGRAGSHSYEQYF.

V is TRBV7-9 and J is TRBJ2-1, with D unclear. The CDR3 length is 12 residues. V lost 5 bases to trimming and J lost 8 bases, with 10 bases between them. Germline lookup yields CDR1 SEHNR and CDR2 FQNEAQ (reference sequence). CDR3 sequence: CASSHSFDEQFF. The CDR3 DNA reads TGTGCCAGCAGCCACAGTTTCGATGAGCAGTTCTTC.

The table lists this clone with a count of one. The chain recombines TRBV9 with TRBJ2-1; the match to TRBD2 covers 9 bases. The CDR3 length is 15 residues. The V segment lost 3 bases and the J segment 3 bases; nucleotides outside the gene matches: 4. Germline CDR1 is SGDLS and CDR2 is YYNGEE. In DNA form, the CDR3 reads TGTGCCAGCAGCGCACGAGCGGGAGGCTACAATGAGCAGTTCTTC. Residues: CASSARAGGYNEQFF. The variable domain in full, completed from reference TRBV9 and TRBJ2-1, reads DSGVTQTPKHLITATGQRVTLRCSPRSGDLSVYWYQQSLDQGLQFLIQYYNGEERAKGNILERFSAQQFPDLHSELNLSSLELGDSALYFCASSARAGGYNEQFFGPGTRLTVL.